What follows are 21 T cell receptor beta chains derived from one specimen sequenced in a study of T cell responses to AZD1222 COVID-19 vaccine. Sequenced by immunoSEQ multiplex PCR; TCRdb stores in-frame clones only, minus some. The repertoire has 90,000 to 150,000 clones, 85% to 90% of them found once; the top ten carry 12%. The source material was peripheral blood, sampled on day 0 of AZD1222 vaccination. The receptors were sampled from an adult in good health.

This rearrangement joins TRBV19 to TRBJ2-7; tentative D call: TRBD2 (6 bases). Trimming took 5 bases from V and 6 from J, leaving 14 bases between them. The CDR3 spans 13 residues. Germline-derived CDR1 and CDR2 are LNHDA and SQIVND (reference sequence). This CDR3 reads CASSPRAEGEQYF. In DNA, the CDR3 is TGTGCCAGTAGTCCGCGGGCGGAGGGCGAGCAGTACTTC.

This chain connects TRBV19 to TRBJ2-2, with 7 positions matching TRBD1. This CDR3 region has 14 residues. V was clipped by 8 bases and J by 9 bases; unmatched bases: 12. Germline V CDR1 and CDR2: LNHDA, SQIVND (reference sequence). DNA for the CDR3: TGTGCCAGTGCCCCTTTACAGGGGCCCAGGGAGCTGTTTTTT. Translated: CASAPLQGPRELFF.

The CDR3 bases are TGTGCCAGCAGTTACCTGGGGGCCCAGCATTTT. It yields the protein CASSYLGAQHF. The V call is TRBV6-2 or TRBV6-3, the J call TRBJ1-5, with D perhaps TRBD1 (5 bases). The V end lost 2 bases, the J end lost 11 bases, and 7 bases lay between the germline ends. The CDR3 extends over 11 amino acids. Germline values: CDR1 MNHEY, CDR2 SVGEGT.

The V call is TRBV7-2, the J call TRBJ2-5; D assignment may be TRBD1 or TRBD2 (7 bases each). Trimming took off 5 bases at V and 5 bases at J, with 15 bases between the two ends. Germline lookup yields CDR1 SGHTA and CDR2 FQGNSA. This CDR3 has 14 residues. CDR3 DNA sequence: TGTGCCAGCAGCCAGGGGGGGGCAGGGGAGACCCAGTACTTC. Translation: CASSQGGAGETQYF.

J is TRBJ1-2 and V is TRBV5-1; D might be TRBD1 (6 bases). The CDR3 runs to 14 residues. CDR1 is SGHRS and CDR2 is YFSETQ in the germline V gene. V was trimmed by 3 bases and J by 8 bases, leaving 17 bases between them. The CDR3 bases are TGCGCCAGCAGCTGGAGACAGGCCTCTGAGGGCTACACCTTC. Its protein product is CASSWRQASEGYTF.

This clone showed up just once. This chain connects TRBV27 to TRBJ2-1; tentatively, D is TRBD1 (5 bases). CDR3 size: 13 residues. V dropped 3 bases and J dropped 13 bases, with 16 bases sitting between them. The germline gives CDR1 MNHEY, CDR2 SMNVEV (reference sequence). The CDR3 DNA sequence: TGTGCCAGCAGTTTGCCCCCGGTGGGGCAACAGTTCTTC. Protein sequence: CASSLPPVGQQFF.

The rearrangement uses TRBV20-1 and TRBJ2-7; a possible D gene is TRBD2 (6 bases). This CDR3 is built from 11 residues. Trimming took off 1 base at V and 13 bases at J, with 14 bases between the two ends. Germline CDR1 DFQATT, CDR2 SNEGSKA (reference sequence). As DNA, the CDR3 is TGCAGTGCTAGAGTTGGAGGGCCTCTCTACTTC. Translation: CSARVGGPLYF.

The genes are TRBV29-1 and TRBJ2-3, with TRBD2 identical over 9 bases. Losses at the gene ends were 3 bases for V and 7 bases for J; bases not matched to a gene: 14. The CDR3 loop spans 16 amino acids. The germline CDR1 and CDR2 sequences are SQVTM and ANQGSEA. CDR3 sequence reads: CSVDRSRLAGRNTQYF. Here the CDR3 DNA reads TGCAGCGTTGATCGGTCGCGTCTAGCGGGAAGGAATACGCAGTATTTT.

CDR3 in amino acids: CATGPTRQKLFF. The CDR3 DNA sequence: TGTGCCACCGGGCCCACTAGGCAAAAACTGTTTTTT. This chain uses TRBV28 with TRBJ1-4; no definite D call. CDR1 is MDHEN and CDR2 is SYDVKM in the germline V gene. V lost 10 bases, J lost 9 bases, and 15 bases lay in between. The CDR3 length is 12 residues.

This clone came up a few times. This rearrangement joins TRBV15 to TRBJ1-5, with D possibly TRBD1 on 5 matching bases. Germline CDR1 and CDR2: LNHNV and YYDKDF (reference sequence). The CDR3 is 15 amino acids. V was trimmed by 0 bases and J by 9 bases, leaving 15 bases between them. The CDR3 DNA follows: TGTGCCACCAGCAGAGATAGGGGCTCGGGGCCGCCCCAGCATTTT. Translating gives CATSRDRGSGPPQHF.

The chain couples TRBV12-5 to TRBJ1-5, with D unclear. Trimming took off 0 bases at V and 5 bases at J, with 8 bases between the two ends. Germline-derived CDR1 and CDR2 are LGHNT and FRNRAP. The CDR3 runs 14 residues. This CDR3 is CASGLVQVDQPQHF. DNA for the CDR3: TGTGCTAGTGGTTTGGTACAAGTAGATCAGCCCCAGCATTTT.

This chain links TRBV7-2 with TRBJ1-1, with D uncertain. The CDR3 has 15 residues. The germline CDR1 and CDR2 sequences are SGHTA and FQGNSA. V dropped 5 bases and J dropped 1 base, with 14 bases sitting between them. CDR3 sequence reads: CASSASGLRNTEAFF. The CDR3 DNA reads TGTGCCAGCAGCGCCAGCGGGCTGCGGAACACTGAAGCTTTCTTT.

The chain has TRBV5-1 and TRBJ2-2; 9 bases fit TRBD1. This CDR3 is 16 amino acids long. J was trimmed by 4 bases and V by 6 bases; bases with no gene match: 10. Per germline, CDR1 SGHRS and CDR2 YFSETQ. CDR3 in amino acids: CASTPGQGAGTGELFF. CDR3 in DNA: TGCGCCAGCACCCCGGGACAGGGTGCAGGCACCGGGGAGCTGTTTTTT.

V usage is TRBV7-2 and J usage is TRBJ2-7, with no clear D. The CDR3 is 14 amino acids. V shed 0 bases and J shed 1 base, with 7 bases lying between them. The germline CDR1 and CDR2 sequences are SGHTA and FQGNSA. CDR3 protein: CASSLAGLSYEQYF. In DNA form, the CDR3 reads TGTGCCAGCAGCTTAGCGGGATTGTCCTACGAGCAGTACTTC.

The gene calls are TRBV6-5 and TRBJ1-6, with TRBD1 matching over 7 bases. Germline V CDR1 and CDR2: MNHEY, SVGAGI. Germline trimming cut 5 bases from V and 10 bases from J; bases unmatched to any gene: 8. The CDR3 totals 14 residues. The CDR3 is CASSRQGLGSPLHF. In DNA form, the CDR3 reads TGTGCCAGCAGTCGACAGGGTCTCGGGTCACCCCTCCACTTT.

V and J are TRBV7-3 and TRBJ1-6; tentatively, D is TRBD1 (5 bases). Trimming stripped 8 bases from V and 0 bases from J, with 8 bases between. The germline CDR1 and CDR2 sequences are SGHTA and FQGTGA. The CDR3 totals 14 residues. As DNA, the CDR3 is TGTGCCAGCCGACAGAGCTCCTATAATTCACCCCTCCACTTT. This codes for CASRQSSYNSPLHF. Full variable domain (outside the CDR3, taken from reference TRBV7-3 and TRBJ1-6): GAGVSQTPSNKVTEKGKYVELRCDPISGHTALYWYRQSLGQGPEFLIYFQGTGAADDSGLPNDRFFAVRPEGSVSTLKIQRTERGDSAVYLCASRQSSYNSPLHFGNGTRLTVT.

V gene TRBV6-2 or TRBV6-3 combines with J gene TRBJ2-3; the D call may be TRBD1 or TRBD2 (5 bases each). The V end lost 6 bases, the J end lost 14 bases, and 18 bases lay between the germline ends. The CDR3 consists of 12 residues. In germline, CDR1 is MNHEY, CDR2 SVGEGT. Here the CDR3 reads CASSPGTLLLYF. The DNA for the CDR3 is TGTGCCAGCAGCCCTGGGACCCTTTTACTGTATTTT.

In this sample, this clone turned up once. The CDR3 sequence: CASSAYPTGLTYEQYF. The CDR3 DNA is TGTGCCAGTAGTGCATATCCGACAGGGCTTACCTACGAGCAGTACTTC. The chain couples TRBV19 to TRBJ2-7, with 7 bases matching TRBD1. V was pared by 5 bases and J by 2 bases, with 12 bases of the junction left unmatched. The CDR3 contains 16 residues. Germline-derived CDR1 and CDR2 are LNHDA and SQIVND (reference sequence).

CDR3 bases: TGTGCCAGCAGTTACGACGTACAGGGTTATAGCAATCAGCCCCAGCATTTT. Translation gives CASSYDVQGYSNQPQHF. The chain joins TRBV6-2 or TRBV6-3 to TRBJ1-5; a possible D gene is TRBD1 (6 bases). V was trimmed by 2 bases and J by 0 bases, leaving 14 bases between them. This CDR3 comprises 17 residues. Germline V lookup: CDR1 MNHEY, CDR2 SVGEGT.

This clone was recorded a few times. The chain employs TRBV28 and TRBJ1-5; D may be TRBD1 (5 bases). Between the trimmed V and J ends, which lost 6 bases and 6 bases, there was a span of 21 bases. The CDR3 has 16 amino acids. Germline V gives CDR1 MDHEN, CDR2 SYDVKM. The CDR3 spells CASRPLGGALGQPQHF. The CDR3 DNA is TGTGCCAGCAGACCTTTGGGAGGGGCGTTAGGTCAGCCCCAGCATTTT.

The rearrangement links TRBV21-1 to TRBJ2-1; the table assigns TRBD2, which was not confirmed against the DNA. TRBV21-1 is shown as a pseudogene. The CDR3 spans 16 residues. CDR3: CASSKGPGTTYNEQFF. CDR3 nucleotides: TGTGCCAGCAGCAAAGGACCCGGGACTACCTACAATGAGCAGTTCTTC.